These 2 T cell receptor beta chains share one sample of origin, sequenced in a study of graft-versus-host responses after intestinal transplantation. Generated by immunoSEQ multiplex PCR, the TCRdb table keeps only in-frame clones and is missing some. The table lists more than 12,000 clones, about 68% of them singletons, with around 9% in the top ten. Processing of graft tissue released intraepithelial and lamina propria lymphocytes. The sequenced sample was ileum tissue, obtained roughly 720 days after intestinal transplantation. Receptors were obtained from a human patient who received an intestinal transplant, so some T cells may come from the graft donor.

The sample holds a few counts of this clone. The V gene is TRBV29-1, the J gene TRBJ1-2, with D possibly TRBD1 on 5 matching bases. Germline values: CDR1 SQVTM, CDR2 ANQGSEA. The CDR3 spans 13 residues. Between the trimmed V and J ends, which lost 4 bases and 0 bases, there was a span of 9 bases. CDR3 region: CSVAQGPNYGYTF. CDR3 coding DNA: TGCAGCGTTGCGCAGGGTCCTAACTATGGCTACACCTTC.

The chain uses TRBV30 and TRBJ2-4; TRBD1 matches 7 bases. Germline V gene sequence: CDR1 GTSNPN, CDR2 SVGIG (reference sequence). This CDR3 contains 15 residues. Germline trimming cut 3 bases from V and 1 base from J; bases unmatched to any gene: 6. In DNA, the CDR3 is TGTGCCTGGAGCGTGACAGGGCGGGCCAAAAACATTCAGTACTTC. The encoded protein is CAWSVTGRAKNIQYF.